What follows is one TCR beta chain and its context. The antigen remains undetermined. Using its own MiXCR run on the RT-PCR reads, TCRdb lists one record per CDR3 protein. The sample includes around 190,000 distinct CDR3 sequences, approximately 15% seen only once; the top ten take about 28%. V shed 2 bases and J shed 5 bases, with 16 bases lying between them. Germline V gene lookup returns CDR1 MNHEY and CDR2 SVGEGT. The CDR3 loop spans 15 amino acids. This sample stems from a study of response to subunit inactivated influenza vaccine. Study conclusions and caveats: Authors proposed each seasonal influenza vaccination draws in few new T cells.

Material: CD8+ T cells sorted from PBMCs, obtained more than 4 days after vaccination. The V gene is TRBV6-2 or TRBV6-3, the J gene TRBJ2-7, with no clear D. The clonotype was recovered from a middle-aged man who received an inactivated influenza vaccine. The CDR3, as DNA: TGTGCCAGCAGTTACGGCACCCTTATGGGCCACGAGCAGTACTTC. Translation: CASSYGTLMGHEQYF.